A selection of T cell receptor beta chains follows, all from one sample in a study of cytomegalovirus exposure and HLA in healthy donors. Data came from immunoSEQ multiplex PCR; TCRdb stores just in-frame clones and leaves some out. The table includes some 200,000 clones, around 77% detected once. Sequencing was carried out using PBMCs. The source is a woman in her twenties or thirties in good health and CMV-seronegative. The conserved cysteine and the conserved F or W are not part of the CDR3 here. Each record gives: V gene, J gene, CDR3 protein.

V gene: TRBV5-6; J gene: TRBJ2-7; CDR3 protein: ASSSRAEQY
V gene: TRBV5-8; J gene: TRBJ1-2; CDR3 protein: ARTKGRDRPNYGYT
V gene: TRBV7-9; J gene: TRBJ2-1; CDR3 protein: ASSFVLQGGYNEQF
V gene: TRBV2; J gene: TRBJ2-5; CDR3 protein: ASSARLGSETQY
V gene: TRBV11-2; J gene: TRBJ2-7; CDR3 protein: ASSSTPRQGVHEQY
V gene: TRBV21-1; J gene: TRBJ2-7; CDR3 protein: ASSRGTIYEQY
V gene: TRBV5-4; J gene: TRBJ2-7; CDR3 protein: ASRSGLAGAVYEQY
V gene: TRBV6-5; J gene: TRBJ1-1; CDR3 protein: ASSYSVDTEAF
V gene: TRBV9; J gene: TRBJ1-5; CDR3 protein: ASSVAGQIKPSNQPQH
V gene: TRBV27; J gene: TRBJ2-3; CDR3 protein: ASSLLTSTDTQY
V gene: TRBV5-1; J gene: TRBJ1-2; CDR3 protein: ASSLAGANYGYT